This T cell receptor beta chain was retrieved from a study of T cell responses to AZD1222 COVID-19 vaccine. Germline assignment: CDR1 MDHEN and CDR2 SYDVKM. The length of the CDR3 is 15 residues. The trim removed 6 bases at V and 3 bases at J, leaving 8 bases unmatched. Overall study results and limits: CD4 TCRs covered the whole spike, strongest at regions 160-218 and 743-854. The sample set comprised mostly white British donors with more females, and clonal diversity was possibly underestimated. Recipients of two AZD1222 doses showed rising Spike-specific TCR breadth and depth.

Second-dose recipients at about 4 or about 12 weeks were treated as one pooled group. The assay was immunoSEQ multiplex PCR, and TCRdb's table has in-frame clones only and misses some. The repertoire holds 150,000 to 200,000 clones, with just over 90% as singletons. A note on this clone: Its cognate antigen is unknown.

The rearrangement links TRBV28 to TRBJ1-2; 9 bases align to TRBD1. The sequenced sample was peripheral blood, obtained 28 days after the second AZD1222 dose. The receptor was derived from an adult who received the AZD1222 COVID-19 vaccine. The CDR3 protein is CASSLGGQGYYGYTF. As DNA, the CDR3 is TGTGCCAGCAGCCTGGGGGGACAGGGATACTATGGCTACACCTTC.